Listed here are 2 T cell receptor beta chains from one sample, sequenced in a study of T-cell memory formation after mild COVID-19. From the 5' RACE reads, TCRdb called clonotypes with MiXCR, one entry per CDR3 protein. The table has roughly 120,000 distinct CDR3 sequences, roughly 15% seen once. The source material was PBMCs or a T cell subset sorted from them (not recorded which). The receptors were gathered from an adult woman who had mild COVID-19 (a few samples of this study predate the infection). Cell type and time point are not known.

Only a few counts were recorded for this clonotype. This chain connects TRBV12-3 or TRBV12-4 to TRBJ1-4; D gene unclear. The CDR3 covers 13 residues. Trimming pared 7 bases from V and 0 bases from J, leaving 6 bases between. CDR3 DNA: TGTGCCAGCAAGCGTTCAACTAATGAAAAACTGTTTTTT. This sequence encodes CASKRSTNEKLFF.

The chain employs TRBV21-1 and TRBJ2-4; the D call TRBD1 from the table was never checked on the DNA. TRBV21-1 is listed as a pseudogene. CDR3 length equals 16 residues. The CDR3 here is CASSPQTVPAKNIQYF. As DNA, the CDR3 is TGTGCCAGCAGCCCGCAGACAGTACCAGCCAAAAACATTCAGTACTTC.